This entry concerns a single T cell receptor (beta chain). Its antigen is undetermined. The CDR3 has 15 amino acids. The junction had 10 bases not matched to a gene; V was cut back by 4 bases and J by 3 bases. CDR1 GTSNPN and CDR2 SVGIG come from the germline V gene (reference sequence). The entry originates in a study of cytomegalovirus exposure and HLA in healthy donors. Findings of the study overall: As was reported, the HLA-A and HLA-B alleles of most subjects were accurately predicted from TCR beta sequences. The investigators catalogued 160 or so TCR beta chains as cytomegalovirus-associated. The majority of TCR sequences were rare, yet some public TCRs appeared in many donors.

60 Vbeta and 13 Jbeta primers were used in PCR. Data came from immunoSEQ multiplex PCR; TCRdb stores just in-frame clones and leaves some out. The sample contains 100,000 to 150,000 clones, approximately 81% of which appear only once. Sequenced: PBMCs. The sequence came from a man in his late teens or twenties in good health and CMV-seronegative. The genes are TRBV30 and TRBJ2-7, with 9 positions matching TRBD1. The CDR3 is CAWMPPGQGVYEQYF. The CDR3 DNA is TGTGCCTGGATGCCGCCGGGACAGGGCGTCTACGAGCAGTACTTC.